This T cell receptor (beta chain) appears in the sequencing data of a study of a mutant IDH1 vaccine in newly diagnosed glioma. Study information: Those enrolled had earlier been treated with radiotherapy, temozolomide, or both, mostly both.

CDR1 and CDR2 from the germline V gene are SGHDT and YYEEEE. Trimming took off 2 bases at V and 1 base at J, with 9 bases between the two ends. CDR3 length equals 15 residues. Method: immunoSEQ multiplex PCR; TCRdb's copy keeps in-frame clones and lacks some. Among tens of thousands of clones listed, about four fifths were seen once. Time point defined: baseline, week 1 (first vaccination visit). Sample treatment: pre-vaccination baseline after standard-of-care therapy. Donors' newly diagnosed IDH1-mutant WHO grade 3 or 4 astrocytomas lacked nuclear ATRX. The chain joins TRBV5-6 to TRBJ2-2, with D perhaps being TRBD1 or TRBD2 (5 bases each). The sequence was collected from a man aged 50-59 years with glioma. The sequences come from PBMCs, collected from a glioma patient treated with radiotherapy, temozolomide or both. CDR3 amino acids: CASSFWGKNTGELFF. The CDR3 DNA sequence: TGTGCCAGCAGCTTTTGGGGGAAGAACACCGGGGAGCTGTTTTTT.